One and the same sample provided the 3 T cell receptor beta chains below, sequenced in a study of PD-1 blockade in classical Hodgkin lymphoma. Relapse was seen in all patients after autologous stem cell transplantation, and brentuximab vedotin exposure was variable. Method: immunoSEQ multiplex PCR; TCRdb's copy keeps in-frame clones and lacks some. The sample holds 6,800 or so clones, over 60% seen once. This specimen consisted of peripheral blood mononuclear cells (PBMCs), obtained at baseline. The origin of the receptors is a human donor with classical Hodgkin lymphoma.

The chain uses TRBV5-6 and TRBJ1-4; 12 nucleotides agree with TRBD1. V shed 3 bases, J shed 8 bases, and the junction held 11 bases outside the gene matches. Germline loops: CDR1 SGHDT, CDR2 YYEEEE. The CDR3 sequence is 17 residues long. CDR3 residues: CASSWGGTGGVGEKLFF. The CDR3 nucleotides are TGTGCCAGCAGCTGGGGCGGGACAGGGGGCGTAGGAGAAAAACTGTTTTTT.

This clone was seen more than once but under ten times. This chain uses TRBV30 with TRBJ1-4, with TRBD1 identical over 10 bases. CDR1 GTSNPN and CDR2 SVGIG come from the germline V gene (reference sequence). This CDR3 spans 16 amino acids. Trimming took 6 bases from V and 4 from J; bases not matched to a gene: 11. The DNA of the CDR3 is TGTGCCTGTACGGGACAGGGGCTTGCTTATAATGAAAAACTGTTTTTT. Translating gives CACTGQGLAYNEKLFF. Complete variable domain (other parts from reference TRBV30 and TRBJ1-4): SQTIHQWPATLVQPVGSPLSLECTVEGTSNPNLYWYRQAAGRGLQLLFYSVGIGQISSEVPQNLSASRPQDRQFILSSKKLLLSDSGFYLCACTGQGLAYNEKLFFGSGTQLSVL.

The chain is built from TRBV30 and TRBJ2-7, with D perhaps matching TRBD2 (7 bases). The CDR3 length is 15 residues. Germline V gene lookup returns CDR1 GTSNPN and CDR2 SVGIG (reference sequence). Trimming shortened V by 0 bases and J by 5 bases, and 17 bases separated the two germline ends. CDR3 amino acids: CAWSVGGGRPDEQYF. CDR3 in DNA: TGTGCCTGGAGTGTAGGGGGAGGGCGTCCGGACGAGCAGTACTTC.